Listed below are T cell receptor beta chains from one sample, sequenced in a study of cytomegalovirus exposure and HLA in healthy donors. Sequencing was performed with immunoSEQ multiplex PCR; in TCRdb, only in-frame clones are kept and a portion is missing. This sample has 140,000 to 150,000 clones, with about 80% found just once. The specimen was PBMCs. The receptors derive from a man aged 35-49 years in good health and CMV-seronegative. CDR3s leave out the opening cysteine and the closing phenylalanine or tryptophan. Each record gives: V gene, CDR3 protein.

>TRBV28
ASSLWDREGPNEKLF
>TRBV10-3
AITGDSNQPQH
>TRBV5-1
ASSSSLQETQY
>TRBV5-5
ASSLTPSGGTPSSYNEQF
>TRBV27
ASSPTGLRNNEQF
>TRBV18
ASSLQGALIETQY
>TRBV18
ASSPRTGGTDTQY
>TRBV7-9
ASSRTGGRSDEQY
>TRBV28
ASSLLAGGNTEAF
>TRBV29-1
SVANSGGGEQY
>TRBV28
ASMDTHSGANVLT
>TRBV19
ASSITGLRSHQPQH
>TRBV12-5
ASGLATGDSNEKLF
>TRBV7-9
ASSLARPPQRAF
>TRBV6-5
ASSPLAGTYEQY
>TRBV6-1
ASRADRGRIDEQF
>TRBV25-1
ASSDRQGVFYEQY
>TRBV12-5
ASGLNGGNTEAF
>TRBV7-6
ASSRDSTFGEQY
>TRBV12-5
ASGLVEPEGEAF
>TRBV18
ASSYRTNYGYT
>TRBV4-1
ASSQPGTGANTEAF